Sequencing of this T cell receptor (beta chain) was carried out in a study of CD8 T cells in Susac syndrome. Reverse transcription of about 0.5 to 1 ug RNA was carried out with random hexamers. An immunoSEQ multiplex PCR generated amplified TCR beta CDR3 products spanning 54 Vbeta and 13 Jbeta. Each CDR3 protein gets one entry after TCRdb re-called the immunoSEQ multiplex PCR reads with MiXCR. The repertoire holds 160,000 or so distinct CDR3 sequences, with about 90% as singletons. The germline V gene encodes CDR1 MNHEY and CDR2 SVGAGI. The CDR3 spans 15 amino acids, including both terminal residues. Remarks on this clonotype: Because the CDR3's place on the DNA is in doubt, the DNA is left out and the CDR3 is given as listed by TCRdb.

The sample consisted of CD4+ T cells from PBMCs. V and J are TRBV6-5 and TRBJ2-7. This sequence was found in a human donor in good health. Here the CDR3 reads CASSSSTGPSYEQYF.